This record covers a single T cell receptor (beta chain). Its target is unknown. These data originate in a study of vaccination effects on CD4 cells after COVID-19. Study as a whole: Wells each received two million PBMC, cultured with approximately 9.7 IU/ml IL-2 and about 9.3 ug/ml peptides.

Germline lookup yields CDR1 SGHRS and CDR2 YFSETQ. Trimming removed 9 bases from V and 9 bases from J; junction bases left unmatched: 19. This CDR3 is built from 15 residues. The data were produced by immunoSEQ multiplex PCR, yet TCRdb's version contains in-frame clones alone and is incomplete. This sample carries about 50,000 clones, about three quarters of them seen once, and the ten largest clones take approximately 2.8%. It was after approximately 11 days of culture that CD4+ T cells were isolated. This chain links TRBV5-1 with TRBJ2-3; the match to TRBD2 covers 7 bases. Sequenced material: CD4+ T cells from PBMCs cultured without peptide, taken before COVID-19 vaccination. This receptor was taken from a human donor who received a COVID-19 vaccine. The CDR3 protein is CATQPVGGGEGTQYF. The CDR3, as DNA: TGCGCCACCCAACCCGTTGGGGGAGGGGAGGGGACGCAGTATTTT.